What follows are 28 T cell receptor beta chains derived from one specimen sequenced in a study of T cell responses to AZD1222 COVID-19 vaccine. The assay was immunoSEQ multiplex PCR, and TCRdb's table has in-frame clones only and misses some. The sample consists of 100,000 to 150,000 clones, approximately 82% of them appearing once. The input for sequencing was peripheral blood, taken 28 days after the second AZD1222 dose. The receptors stem from an adult who received the AZD1222 COVID-19 vaccine.

The chain uses TRBV2 and TRBJ2-5, with no clear D. The ends were cut back, 0 bases at V and 5 bases at J, with 10 bases in the middle. The CDR3 extends over 14 amino acids. Germline V CDR1 and CDR2: SNHLY, FYNNEI. The CDR3 coding sequence is TGTGCCAGCAGTGAAGCTAGACTCGAGGAGACCCAGTACTTC. Its protein is CASSEARLEETQYF.

The chain is built from TRBV7-9 and TRBJ1-1; no reliable D call. Trimming stripped 7 bases from V and 4 bases from J, with 10 bases between. The CDR3 is 12 residues long. Germline assignment: CDR1 SEHNR and CDR2 FQNEAQ (reference sequence). CDR3 sequence (DNA): TGTGCCAGCACCTTCAGAGCCACTGAAGCTTTCTTT. Translation gives CASTFRATEAFF.

V usage is TRBV5-8 and J usage is TRBJ1-1, with 11 bases that match TRBD1. The V gene's germline CDR1 is SGHTS and CDR2 YDEGEE. The trim removed 4 bases at V and 5 bases at J, leaving 7 bases unmatched. The CDR3 has 15 residues. CDR3 loop: CASSPGQGARTEAFF. CDR3 nucleotides: TGTGCCAGCAGCCCAGGACAGGGGGCGCGGACTGAAGCTTTCTTT.

This chain uses TRBV14 with TRBJ1-1, with D unclear. The CDR3 extends over 15 amino acids. V was shortened by 4 bases and J by 7 bases, with 19 bases between the two germline ends. CDR1 and CDR2 (germline): SGHDN, FVKESK. CDR3 nucleotides: TGTGCCAGCAGCCCGACGAGGGTGGGTGCCGGTGAAGCTTTCTTT. This sequence encodes CASSPTRVGAGEAFF.

This clone turned up a few times. The chain uses TRBV3-1 (or the pseudogene TRBV3-2) and TRBJ1-1, with D perhaps matching TRBD1 (5 bases). There are 13 residues in the CDR3. The V end lost 0 bases, the J end lost 8 bases, and 10 bases lay between the germline ends. Germline loops: CDR1 LGHDT, CDR2 YNNKEL (reference sequence). CDR3 protein: CASSQDPTVEAFF. The CDR3 DNA is TGTGCCAGCAGCCAAGATCCGACAGTAGAAGCTTTCTTT.

The CDR3 region is CASSSTLGTDTQYF. The CDR3 region has the DNA TGTGCCAGCAGCTCAACGTTAGGCACAGATACGCAGTATTTT. The chain couples TRBV5-6 to TRBJ2-3; no clear D gene. Trimming left V 3 bases short and J 1 base short, with 9 bases between. Germline CDR1 reads SGHDT; CDR2 reads YYEEEE. The CDR3 runs 14 residues.

This chain connects TRBV6-6 to TRBJ1-2, with D uncertain. Trimming stripped 3 bases from V and 6 bases from J, with 5 bases between. Germline V gives CDR1 MNHNY, CDR2 SVGAGI (reference sequence). The CDR3 loop spans 11 amino acids. CDR3 region: CASSYQNGYTF. CDR3 DNA: TGTGCCAGCAGTTATCAGAATGGCTACACCTTC.

The rearrangement links TRBV5-1 to TRBJ1-6; D not certain. Trimming shortened V by 0 bases and J by 0 bases, and 7 bases separated the two germline ends. The CDR3 covers 16 residues. Germline CDR1 reads SGHRS; CDR2 reads YFSETQ. The CDR3 DNA reads TGCGCCAGCAGCTTGGCCGCCAGCTCCTATAATTCACCCCTCCACTTT. Translated, it gives CASSLAASSYNSPLHF.

This clone was seen more than once but under ten times. The chain carries TRBV28 and TRBJ1-2; D is perhaps TRBD1 (6 bases). Trimming removed 6 bases at V and 8 bases at J, with 16 bases between. The germline gives CDR1 MDHEN, CDR2 SYDVKM. CDR3 length: 13 residues. The CDR3 DNA reads as TGTGCCAGCAGGTCTGGACAGTGGTTAGGCTACACCTTC. It codes for CASRSGQWLGYTF.

This clone has just one count. This chain uses TRBV9 with TRBJ1-2; the D gene is possibly TRBD1 (5 bases). The germline V and J ends were trimmed by 3 bases and 3 bases, with 12 bases remaining between them. The CDR3 is 14 residues long. Per germline, CDR1 SGDLS and CDR2 YYNGEE. The CDR3 spells CASSAGHIYYGYTF. The CDR3 nucleotides read TGTGCCAGCAGCGCTGGACATATCTACTATGGCTACACCTTC. Supplemented by reference TRBV9 and TRBJ1-2, the full variable domain reads DSGVTQTPKHLITATGQRVTLRCSPRSGDLSVYWYQQSLDQGLQFLIQYYNGEERAKGNILERFSAQQFPDLHSELNLSSLELGDSALYFCASSAGHIYYGYTFGSGTRLTVV.

This sequence joins TRBV9 and TRBJ2-5, with 9 positions matching TRBD2. CDR3 length equals 16 residues. CDR1 SGDLS and CDR2 YYNGEE come from the germline V gene. The V and J ends lost 0 bases and 3 bases, in that order; junction bases with no gene match: 6. The CDR3, as DNA: TGTGCCAGCAGCGTAGATGGACTAGCGAGGAAAGAGACCCAGTACTTC. This codes for CASSVDGLARKETQYF.

This clone was picked up one time. V and J are TRBV12-3 or TRBV12-4 and TRBJ1-2; D is uncertain. V gave up 1 base and J gave up 5 bases, with 8 bases separating them. CDR3 length: 13 amino acids. CDR3 DNA: TGTGCCAGCAGTTTAGGAGGAAGGTATGGCTACACCTTC. This encodes CASSLGGRYGYTF.

This clone was observed a handful of times. The chain couples TRBV28 to TRBJ1-1; 9 nucleotides align to TRBD1. The germline V gene encodes CDR1 MDHEN and CDR2 SYDVKM. V shed 4 bases and J 4 bases; nucleotides not matched to a gene: 10. The CDR3 loop spans 16 amino acids. The CDR3 reads CASSSPLRDRATEAFF. The CDR3, as DNA: TGTGCCAGCAGTTCACCCCTCCGGGACAGGGCCACTGAAGCTTTCTTT.

V is TRBV15 and J is TRBJ2-6; no firm D call. Germline CDR1 is LNHNV and CDR2 is YYDKDF (reference sequence). V was cut by 6 bases and J by 1 base, with 4 bases left in between. The CDR3 is 13 amino acids. CDR3 in amino acids: CATSKSGANVLTF. CDR3 nucleotide sequence: TGTGCCACCAGTAAGTCTGGGGCCAACGTCCTGACTTTC. Full variable domain (remainder filled in from reference TRBV15 and TRBJ2-6): DAMVIQNPRYQVTQFGKPVTLSCSQTLNHNVMYWYQQKSSQAPKLLFHYYDKDFNNEADTPDNFQSRRPNTSFCFLDIRSPGLGDTAMYLCATSKSGANVLTFGAGSRLTVL.

The rearrangement joins TRBV19 to TRBJ2-5, with TRBD1 matching 8 bases. CDR1 and CDR2 (germline): LNHDA, SQIVND (reference sequence). V was clipped by 7 bases and J by 3 bases; unmatched bases: 10. This CDR3 spans 15 amino acids. The CDR3 loop is CASMTGAKGKETQYF. CDR3 bases: TGTGCCAGTATGACAGGGGCAAAAGGGAAAGAGACCCAGTACTTC.

The J gene is TRBJ2-6, the V gene TRBV4-1; possible D gene TRBD1, 5 bases. The V gene's germline CDR1 is MGHRA and CDR2 YSYEKL. The germline V and J ends were trimmed by 6 bases and 0 bases, with 12 bases remaining between them. CDR3 length equals 16 residues. As DNA, the CDR3 is TGCGCCAGCAGGGGGCTTGACAGCTCTGGGGCCAACGTCCTGACTTTC. Encoded protein: CASRGLDSSGANVLTF.

CDR3 loop: CASSLDGLNTEAFF. The CDR3 region has the DNA TGCGCCAGCAGCTTGGATGGCCTGAACACTGAAGCTTTCTTT. The rearrangement uses TRBV5-1 and TRBJ1-1; D is unclear. The germline V and J ends were trimmed by 0 bases and 0 bases, with 6 bases remaining between them. The CDR3 extends over 14 amino acids. Germline V gene data show CDR1 as SGHRS and CDR2 as YFSETQ.

The rearrangement links TRBV18 to TRBJ1-6; a weak D match, TRBD1 (5 bases). V was cut by 2 bases and J by 7 bases, with 12 bases left in between. Germline V gene lookup returns CDR1 KGHSH and CDR2 LQKENI. The CDR3 covers 15 residues. The CDR3 bases are TGTGCCAGCTCACCAAGTGGTGGGGGAAATTCACCCCTCCACTTT. This encodes CASSPSGGGNSPLHF.

The chain employs TRBV11-3 and TRBJ1-1; TRBD1 agrees at 8 bases. Trimming removed 4 bases from V and 0 bases from J; junction bases left unmatched: 19. Per germline, CDR1 SGHNT and CDR2 YENEEA. This CDR3 has 20 residues. The CDR3 reads CASSSRGRVSYSSLNTEAFF. The CDR3 DNA sequence: TGTGCCAGCAGCTCCAGGGGGCGAGTTAGCTACAGTTCACTGAACACTGAAGCTTTCTTT.

This clone was counted between two and nine times. The chain is built from TRBV19 and TRBJ1-2; the D gene is possibly TRBD1 (6 bases). Trimming pared 6 bases from V and 4 bases from J, leaving 15 bases between. CDR3 length equals 14 residues. The germline gives CDR1 LNHDA, CDR2 SQIVND (reference sequence). The DNA for the CDR3 is TGTGCCAGTAGATACAGGGTAAACGCCTATGGCTACACCTTC. Amino acid sequence: CASRYRVNAYGYTF.

The chain carries TRBV18 and TRBJ2-2; 9 positions match TRBD2. The junction had 11 bases not matched to a gene; V was cut back by 6 bases and J by 6 bases. CDR1 and CDR2 from the germline V gene are KGHSH and LQKENI. The CDR3 is 16 residues long. The CDR3 loop is CASSLHSGGGAGELFF. The CDR3 region has the DNA TGTGCCAGCTCCCTTCATAGCGGGGGAGGCGCCGGGGAGCTGTTTTTT.

This clone has a single count. J is TRBJ2-6 and V is TRBV18; 9 bases fit TRBD1. Germline values: CDR1 KGHSH, CDR2 LQKENI. The CDR3 covers 18 residues. J gave up 1 base and V 4 bases, and 8 bases lay outside the gene matches. CDR3 DNA: TGTGCCAGCTCACAAAGTCAGGGACAGGGATCTGGGGCCAACGTCCTGACTTTC. It encodes CASSQSQGQGSGANVLTF.

The chain carries TRBV15 and TRBJ2-1; possibly TRBD2 for D (6 bases). Trimming left V 0 bases short and J 3 bases short, with 15 bases between. The CDR3 has 17 residues. Germline V gene lookup returns CDR1 LNHNV and CDR2 YYDKDF (reference sequence). In nucleotides, the CDR3 is TGTGCCACCAGCAGAGATAGTGGGCGGGGACTCTACAATGAGCAGTTCTTC. It encodes CATSRDSGRGLYNEQFF. Filled out from reference TRBV15 and TRBJ2-1, the complete variable domain reads DAMVIQNPRYQVTQFGKPVTLSCSQTLNHNVMYWYQQKSSQAPKLLFHYYDKDFNNEADTPDNFQSRRPNTSFCFLDIRSPGLGDTAMYLCATSRDSGRGLYNEQFFGPGTRLTVL.

The genes are TRBV14 and TRBJ1-4; D remains ambiguous. In germline, CDR1 is SGHDN, CDR2 FVKESK. V shed 1 base and J shed 6 bases, with 12 bases lying between them. The CDR3 extends over 15 amino acids. Written as DNA, the CDR3 is TGTGCCAGCAGCCAAGCCGCTACCTGGTATGAAAAACTGTTTTTT. Protein product: CASSQAATWYEKLFF.

The chain combines TRBV7-9 with TRBJ2-7; TRBD1 agrees at 10 bases. CDR3 length equals 14 residues. Germline assignment: CDR1 SEHNR and CDR2 FQNEAQ (reference sequence). V lost 7 bases, J lost 1 base, and 4 bases stayed unmatched. CDR3 in amino acids: CASTPGQGSYEQYF. CDR3 nucleotides: TGTGCCAGCACGCCGGGACAGGGGTCCTACGAGCAGTACTTC.

V and J are TRBV3-1 (or the pseudogene TRBV3-2) and TRBJ1-1, with TRBD1 matching 7 bases. Germline V gene data show CDR1 as LGHDT and CDR2 as YNNKEL (reference sequence). Trimming at V came to 6 bases and at J to 0 bases, leaving 1 base not matched to a gene. This CDR3 spans 13 amino acids. The CDR3 loop reads CASRGQLNTEAFF. The CDR3 DNA sequence: TGTGCCAGCAGGGGACAGTTGAACACTGAAGCTTTCTTT.

The J gene is TRBJ2-3, the V gene TRBV5-1, with 15 bases lining up with TRBD2. V trimming: 4 bases; J trimming: 0 bases; junction bases outside the gene matches: 6. CDR1 and CDR2 (germline): SGHRS, YFSETQ. The CDR3 loop spans 18 amino acids. CDR3 coding DNA: TGCGCCAGCAGCCTTGGGACTAGCGGGGGGCCTAGCACAGATACGCAGTATTTT. Translating it yields CASSLGTSGGPSTDTQYF.

This clone is a singleton in its sample. The rearrangement links TRBV9 to TRBJ1-1; the match to TRBD1 covers 11 bases. The junction had 10 bases not matched to a gene; V was cut back by 3 bases and J by 6 bases. Germline assignment: CDR1 SGDLS and CDR2 YYNGEE. The CDR3 totals 16 residues. The CDR3 spells CASSDSGTGGYAEAFF. Here the CDR3 DNA reads TGTGCCAGCAGCGATTCCGGGACAGGGGGGTACGCTGAAGCTTTCTTT.